This T cell receptor beta chain was sequenced for a study of CD8 T cells in ankylosing spondylitis. Findings of the study overall: With a CD8+ phenotype, disease-linked clones were relatively rare in peripheral blood. As reported, disease-linked clones showed significant enrichment in matched ankylosing spondylitis synovial fluid. There was a TCR beta motif, made of fewer than 10 highly homologous variants, that appeared characteristic of ankylosing spondylitis blood.

Using quantitative 5'-RACE with molecular barcodes, the authors made TCR beta libraries. TCRdb reprocessed the 5' RACE reads with MiXCR, giving one entry per CDR3 protein. The sample has 750,000 to 850,000 distinct CDR3 sequences, roughly 12% seen once. The germline CDR1 and CDR2 sequences are SEHNR and FQNEAQ (reference sequence). Trimming took 6 bases from V and 4 from J; bases not matched to a gene: 5. CDR3 length: 13 residues. At least ten counts were recorded for this clonotype. The antigen remains unidentified. The chain uses TRBV7-9 and TRBJ2-5; the match to TRBD1 covers 7 bases. The TCR was taken from a male donor with ankylosing spondylitis. Sequences were obtained from blood, either unsorted or a sorted T cell fraction (not recorded which). The CDR3 sequence is CASSQDRAETQYF. The CDR3 DNA reads TGTGCCAGCAGTCAAGACAGGGCAGAGACCCAGTACTTC.